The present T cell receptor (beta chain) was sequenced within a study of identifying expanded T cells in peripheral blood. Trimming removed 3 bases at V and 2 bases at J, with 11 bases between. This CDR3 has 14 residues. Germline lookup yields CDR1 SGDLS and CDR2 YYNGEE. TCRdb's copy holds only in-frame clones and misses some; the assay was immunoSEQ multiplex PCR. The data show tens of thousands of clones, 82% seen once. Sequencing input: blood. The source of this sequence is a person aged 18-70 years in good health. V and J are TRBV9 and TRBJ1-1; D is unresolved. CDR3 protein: CASSGRRDNTEAFF. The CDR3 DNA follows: TGTGCCAGCAGCGGAAGGAGGGATAACACTGAAGCTTTCTTT.